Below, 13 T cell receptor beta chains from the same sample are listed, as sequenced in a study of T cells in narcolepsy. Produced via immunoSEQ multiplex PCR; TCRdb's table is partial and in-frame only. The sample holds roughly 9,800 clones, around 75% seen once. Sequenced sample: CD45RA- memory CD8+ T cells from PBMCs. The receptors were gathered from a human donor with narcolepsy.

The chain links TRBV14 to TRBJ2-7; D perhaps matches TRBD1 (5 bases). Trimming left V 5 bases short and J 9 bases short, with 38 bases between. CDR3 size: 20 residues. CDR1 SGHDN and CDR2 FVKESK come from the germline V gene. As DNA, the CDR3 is TGTGCCAGCAGCTTTACTACAGGAGCCCTACGAGCAGTCGATCAGTTTCGGCAGTACTTC. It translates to CASSFTTGALRAVDQFRQYF.

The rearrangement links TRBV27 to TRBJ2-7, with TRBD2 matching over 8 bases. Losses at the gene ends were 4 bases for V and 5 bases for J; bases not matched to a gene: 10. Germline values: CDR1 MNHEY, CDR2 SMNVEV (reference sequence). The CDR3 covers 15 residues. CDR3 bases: TGTGCCAGCAGTTCTCCCGGGACTAGAAATAACGAGCAGTACTTC. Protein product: CASSSPGTRNNEQYF.

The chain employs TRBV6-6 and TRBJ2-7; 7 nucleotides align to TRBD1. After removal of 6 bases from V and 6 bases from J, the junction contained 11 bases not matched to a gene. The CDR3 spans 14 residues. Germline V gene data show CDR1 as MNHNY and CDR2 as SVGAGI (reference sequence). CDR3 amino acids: CASSYIGRGREQYF. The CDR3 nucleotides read TGTGCCAGCAGCTATATTGGAAGGGGGCGCGAGCAGTACTTC.

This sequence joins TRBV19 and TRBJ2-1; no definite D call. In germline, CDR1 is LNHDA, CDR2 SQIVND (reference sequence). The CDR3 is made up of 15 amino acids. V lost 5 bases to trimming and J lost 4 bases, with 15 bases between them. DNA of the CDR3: TGTGCCAGTAGTTTTCTGGGTGAGGATTACAATGAGCAGTTCTTC. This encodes CASSFLGEDYNEQFF.

The chain's CDR3 is CASSYSTGHEPQHF. As DNA, the CDR3 is TGTGCCAGCAGTTACTCGACGGGGCACGAGCCCCAGCATTTT. The chain links TRBV6-6 to TRBJ1-5; D is possibly TRBD1 (5 bases). This CDR3 is 14 amino acids long. CDR1 and CDR2 from the germline V gene are MNHNY and SVGAGI (reference sequence). The V gene lost 0 bases and the J gene lost 8 bases, with 11 bases spanning the gap.

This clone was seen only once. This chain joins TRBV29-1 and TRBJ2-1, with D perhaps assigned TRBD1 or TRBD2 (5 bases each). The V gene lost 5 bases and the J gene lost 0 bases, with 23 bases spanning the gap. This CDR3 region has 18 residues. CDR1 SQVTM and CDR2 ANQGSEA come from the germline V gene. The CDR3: CSVKTRPSGRSSYNEQFF. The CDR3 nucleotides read TGCAGCGTTAAAACTAGACCCTCAGGGAGATCCTCCTACAATGAGCAGTTCTTC.

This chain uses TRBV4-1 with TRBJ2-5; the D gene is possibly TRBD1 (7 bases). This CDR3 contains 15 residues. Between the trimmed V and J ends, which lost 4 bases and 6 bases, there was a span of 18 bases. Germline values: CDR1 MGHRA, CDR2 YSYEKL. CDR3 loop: CASSLPGGSGKTQYF. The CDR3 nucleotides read TGCGCCAGCAGCCTCCCAGGGGGGAGTGGGAAGACCCAGTACTTC.

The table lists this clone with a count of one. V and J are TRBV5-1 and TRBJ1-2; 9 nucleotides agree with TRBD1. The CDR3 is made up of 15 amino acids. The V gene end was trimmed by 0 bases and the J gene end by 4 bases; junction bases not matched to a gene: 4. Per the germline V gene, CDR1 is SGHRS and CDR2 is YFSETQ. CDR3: CASSLDRGHGYGYTF. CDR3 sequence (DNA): TGCGCCAGCAGCTTGGACAGGGGGCACGGCTATGGCTACACCTTC.

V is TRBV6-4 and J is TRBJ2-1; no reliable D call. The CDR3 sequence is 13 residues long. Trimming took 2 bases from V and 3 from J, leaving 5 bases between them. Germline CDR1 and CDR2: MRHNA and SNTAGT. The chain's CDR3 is CASSDDDYNEQFF. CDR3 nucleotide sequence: TGTGCCAGCAGTGACGATGACTACAATGAGCAGTTCTTC.

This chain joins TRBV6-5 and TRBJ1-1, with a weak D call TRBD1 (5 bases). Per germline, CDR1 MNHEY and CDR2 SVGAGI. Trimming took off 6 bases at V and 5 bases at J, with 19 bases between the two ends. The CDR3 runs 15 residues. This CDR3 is CASSLVAPGGTEAFF. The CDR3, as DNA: TGTGCCAGCAGCCTCGTAGCCCCGGGGGGGACTGAAGCTTTCTTT.

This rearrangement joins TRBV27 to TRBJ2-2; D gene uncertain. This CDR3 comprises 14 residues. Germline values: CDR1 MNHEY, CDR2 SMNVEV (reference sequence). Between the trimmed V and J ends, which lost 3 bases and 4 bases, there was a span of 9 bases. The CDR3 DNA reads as TGTGCCAGCAGTTTGGGAAGGGTCACCGGGGAGCTGTTTTTT. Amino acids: CASSLGRVTGELFF.

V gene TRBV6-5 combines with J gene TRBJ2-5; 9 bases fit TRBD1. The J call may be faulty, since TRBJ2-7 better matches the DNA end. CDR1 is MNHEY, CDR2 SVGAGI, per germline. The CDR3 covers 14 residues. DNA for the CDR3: TGTGCCAGCAGTCACACAGGGGGCTCTTACGAGCAGTACTTC. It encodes CASSHTGGSYEQYF.

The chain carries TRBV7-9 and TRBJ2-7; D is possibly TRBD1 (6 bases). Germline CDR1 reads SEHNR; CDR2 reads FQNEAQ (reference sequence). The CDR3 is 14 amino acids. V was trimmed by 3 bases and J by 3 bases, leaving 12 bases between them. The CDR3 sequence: CASSFTGPNYEQYF. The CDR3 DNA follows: TGTGCCAGCAGCTTCACAGGGCCCAACTACGAGCAGTACTTC.